The rows below give T cell receptor beta chains drawn from one sample of a study of T cell clones after liver transplantation. The table came from immunoSEQ multiplex PCR; TCRdb's copy has only in-frame clones and leaves some out. The sample holds roughly 120,000 clones; 90% are singletons and the top ten take 0.65% to 0.95%. The sequencing used CD4+ T cells from blood, collected 12 months after liver transplant. The receptors originated from a human patient who received a liver transplant. The T cells may partly be graft donor cells. CDR3s include the opening cysteine and the closing phenylalanine or tryptophan. A D gene is named only where the DNA matches it firmly. Expanded clones are given a class, and other clones once, few, many or no size at all.

>NA|TRBJ1-2|TRBV2|once
CASSGQGYGYTF
TGTGCCAGCAGTGGCCAGGGCTATGGCTACACCTTC
>NA|TRBJ1-1|TRBV5-1|NA
CASSFGGDTEAFF
TGCGCCAGCAGCTTCGGGGGGGACACTGAAGCTTTCTTT
>NA|TRBJ1-3|TRBV18|NA
CASSRTGRGDGNTIYF
TGTGCCAGCTCACGGACCGGCCGGGGCGATGGAAACACCATATATTTT
>NA|TRBJ2-1|TRBV28|NA
CASTRGYEQFF
TGTGCCAGCACCCGGGGCTATGAGCAGTTCTTC
>NA|TRBJ2-3|TRBV5-1|NA
CASSFATGASTDTQYF
TGCGCCAGCAGCTTCGCGACAGGAGCTAGCACAGATACGCAGTATTTT
>NA|TRBJ2-1|TRBV5-1|NA
CASSSTGTPGDEQFF
TGCGCCAGCAGCTCCACGGGGACACCAGGGGATGAGCAGTTCTTC
>NA|TRBJ1-5|TRBV28|NA
CASSKGDESNQPQHF
TGTGCCAGCAGTAAGGGGGATGAGAGCAATCAGCCCCAGCATTTT
>NA|TRBJ1-1|TRBV29-1|NA
CSAKSGNTEAFF
TGCAGCGCCAAGTCTGGGAACACTGAAGCTTTCTTT
>NA|TRBJ2-1|TRBV7-9|NA
CASSLSVSSGIF
TGTGCCAGCAGCTTAAGTGTCAGCTCGGGGATCTTC
>TRBD2|TRBJ2-1|TRBV15|once
CATSRERLAGGGQFF
TGTGCCACCAGCAGAGAACGACTAGCGGGAGGAGGGCAGTTCTTC
>NA|TRBJ2-3|TRBV30|NA
CAWVSQTSTDTQYF
TGTGCCTGGGTGTCACAAACTAGCACAGATACGCAGTATTTT
>NA|TRBJ2-5|TRBV28|NA
CASSSPGQGLQETQYF
TGTGCCAGCAGTTCCCCCGGGCAGGGACTTCAAGAGACCCAGTACTTC
>TRBD2|TRBJ2-7|TRBV2|NA
CASSAKSGLANKSYEQYF
TGTGCCAGCAGTGCGAAGTCGGGACTAGCGAACAAATCCTACGAGCAGTACTTC
>NA|TRBJ2-7|TRBV30|NA
CAWRREGAREQYF
TGTGCCTGGAGGAGGGAGGGGGCGAGGGAGCAGTACTTC
>NA|TRBJ2-3|TRBV6-5|NA
CASSLRLNTDTQYF
TGTGCCAGCAGTCTCCGACTAAACACAGATACGCAGTATTTT
>TRBD2|TRBJ2-2|TRBV5-4|NA
CASSLAPSGTGELFF
TGTGCCAGCAGCTTGGCCCCTAGCGGTACCGGGGAGCTGTTTTTT
>NA|TRBJ1-1|TRBV7-2|NA
CASSFHTEAFF
TGTGCCAGCAGCTTTCACACTGAAGCTTTCTTT
>NA|TRBJ1-2|TRBV4-2|NA
CASSRELQGGHGYTF
TGTGCCAGCAGCCGAGAGCTTCAGGGCGGTCATGGCTACACCTTC
>NA|TRBJ2-1|TRBV27|once
CASSSLAAVNEQFF
TGTGCCAGCAGTTCGCTCGCGGCGGTCAATGAGCAGTTCTTC
>NA|TRBJ2-7|TRBV4-2|NA
CASSLFDEQYF
TGTGCCAGCAGTCTGTTTGACGAGCAGTACTTC
>TRBD1|TRBJ2-2|TRBV9|NA
CASSATPRPGQGAGELFF
TGTGCCAGCAGCGCAACTCCCCGCCCGGGACAGGGTGCCGGGGAGCTGTTTTTT
>TRBD1|TRBJ1-4|TRBV15|NA
CATSRETGGNEKLFF
TGTGCCACCAGCAGAGAAACAGGGGGTAATGAAAAACTGTTTTTT
>NA|TRBJ2-1|TRBV6-5|NA
CASSYSNGLEQFF
TGTGCCAGCAGTTACTCGAATGGGCTAGAGCAGTTCTTC
>TRBD1|TRBJ2-5|TRBV18|once
CASSPDRGAQETQYF
TGTGCCAGCTCACCAGACAGGGGAGCCCAAGAGACCCAGTACTTC
>TRBD2|TRBJ2-7|TRBV4-1|NA
CASSQGVGLAGSYEQYF
TGCGCCAGCAGCCAAGGGGTAGGGCTAGCGGGGAGCTACGAGCAGTACTTC
>NA|TRBJ2-7|TRBV28|NA
CASSSYYEQYF
TGTGCCAGCAGTTCCTACTACGAGCAGTACTTC
>TRBD1|TRBJ1-1|TRBV5-1|NA
CASSPQGSSTEAFF
TGCGCCAGCAGCCCACAGGGGTCCTCCACTGAAGCTTTCTTT
>NA|TRBJ2-7|TRBV14|NA
CASSQARGEQYF
TGTGCCAGCAGCCAAGCGAGGGGTGAGCAGTACTTC
>NA|TRBJ2-5|TRBV7-3|NA
CASAGGSQETQYF
TGTGCCAGCGCAGGCGGGTCGCAAGAGACCCAGTACTTC
>TRBD1|TRBJ2-7|TRBV7-2|NA
CASSLARDSSYEQYF
TGTGCCAGCAGCTTAGCCCGGGACAGCTCGTACGAGCAGTACTTC
>NA|TRBJ1-1|TRBV28|NA
CALNTEAFF
TGTGCTCTTAACACTGAAGCTTTCTTT
>TRBD2|TRBJ2-1|TRBV5-1|NA
CASSPSGTSENEQFF
TGCGCCAGCAGCCCTTCCGGGACTAGCGAAAATGAGCAGTTCTTC
>TRBD2|TRBJ2-7|TRBV7-8|NA
CASSWTAGAVRSQESEQYF
TGTGCCAGCAGCTGGACGGCGGGAGCCGTGAGGTCCCAAGAATCCGAGCAGTACTTC
>TRBD1|TRBJ2-1|TRBV7-9|NA
CASSPKWDRGYGEQFF
TGTGCCAGCAGCCCTAAATGGGACAGGGGATATGGTGAGCAGTTCTTC
>TRBD1|TRBJ2-7|TRBV11-3|NA
CASSIQQGGRPKSFEQYF
TGTGCCAGCAGCATCCAACAAGGGGGCAGACCCAAGTCGTTCGAGCAGTACTTC
>NA|TRBJ1-1|TRBV6-5|NA
CASSYLGVQDEAFF
TGTGCCAGCAGTTATTTGGGGGTCCAGGACGAAGCTTTCTTT
>NA|TRBJ1-4|TRBV25-1|NA
CASPRIGRGFEEKLFF
TGTGCCAGCCCACGAATTGGAAGGGGGTTTGAAGAAAAACTGTTTTTT
>NA|TRBJ1-5|TRBV6-4|NA
CASTGQRWGQPQHF
TGTGCCAGCACCGGACAGAGGTGGGGTCAGCCCCAGCATTTT